This T cell receptor beta chain was sequenced in a study of blood T cells in healthy people across ages. A second PCR of 7 to 11 cycles used a sample-barcoded 5' primer and a J-beta primer mix. TCRdb reprocessed the 5' RACE reads via MiXCR and lists one record per CDR3 protein. The repertoire holds 600,000 to 1,000,000 distinct CDR3 sequences, with around 25% as singletons. Trimming stripped 0 bases from V and 4 bases from J, with 11 bases between. CDR3 length: 15 amino acids. From germline, CDR1 is MNHNY and CDR2 SVGAGI (reference sequence). This sample also belongs to another study, concerning T cells of mothers and their children. This second study says: Researchers found no T cell clones that were persistent and microchimeric.

The sequence was collected from a boy aged 5-17 years in good health. Sequenced input: blood. This chain connects TRBV6-6 to TRBJ2-3, with D possibly being TRBD1 (5 bases). The CDR3, as DNA: TGTGCCAGCAGTTACTCGTGGCAGGGCGCAGATACGCAGTATTTT. It encodes CASSYSWQGADTQYF.